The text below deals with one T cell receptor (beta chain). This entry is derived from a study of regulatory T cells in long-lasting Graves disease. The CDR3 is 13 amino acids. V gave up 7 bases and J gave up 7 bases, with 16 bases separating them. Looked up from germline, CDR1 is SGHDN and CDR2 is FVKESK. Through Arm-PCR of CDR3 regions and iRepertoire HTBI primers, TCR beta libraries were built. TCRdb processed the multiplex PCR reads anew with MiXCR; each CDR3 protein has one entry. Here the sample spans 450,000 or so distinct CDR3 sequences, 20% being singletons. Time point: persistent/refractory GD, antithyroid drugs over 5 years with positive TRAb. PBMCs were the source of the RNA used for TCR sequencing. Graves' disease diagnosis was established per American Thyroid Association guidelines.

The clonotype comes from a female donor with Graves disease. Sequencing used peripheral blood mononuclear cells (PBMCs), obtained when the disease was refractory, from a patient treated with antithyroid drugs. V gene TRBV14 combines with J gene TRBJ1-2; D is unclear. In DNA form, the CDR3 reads TGTGCCAGCACCCAGGTGGGTTTGGCTGGCTACACCTTC. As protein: CASTQVGLAGYTF.